This T cell receptor (beta chain) stems from a study of T cells in Graves' hyperthyroidism and ophthalmopathy. Study findings and constraints: Most clonotypes expanded in the thyroid (above 0.001) were also present in blood.

A note on this clonotype: The antigen remains unidentified.

V lost 4 bases to trimming and J lost 2 bases, with 13 bases between them. The CDR3 totals 15 residues. Germline CDR1 reads MNHEY; CDR2 reads SVGAGI. Stability of Graves' hyperthyroidism was defined as absent ophthalmopathy progression within 18 months. Diagnoses were established using clinical symptoms, serum thyroxine and TRAb, thyroid ultrasound and orbital computed tomography. The PBMCs had their origin in 7.5 to 10 ml of fresh peripheral blood. Amplification targeted TCR beta CDR3 regions from RNA transcripts. The TCR CDR3 was amplified in a first-round RT-PCR using the HTBI primer set. From the multiplex PCR reads, TCRdb called clonotypes with MiXCR, one entry per CDR3 protein. The data contain 500,000 to 600,000 distinct CDR3 sequences, 16% of them seen just once; the ten biggest clones take up approximately 20%.

The gene calls are TRBV6-5 and TRBJ2-3, with D possibly being TRBD1 (5 bases). The clonotype was recovered from a woman younger than 35 with Graves' hyperthyroidism. The sample consisted of blood. The CDR3 DNA sequence: TGTGCCAGCAGTTCGACCTGGACATTCACAGATACGCAGTATTTT. Its protein product is CASSSTWTFTDTQYF.